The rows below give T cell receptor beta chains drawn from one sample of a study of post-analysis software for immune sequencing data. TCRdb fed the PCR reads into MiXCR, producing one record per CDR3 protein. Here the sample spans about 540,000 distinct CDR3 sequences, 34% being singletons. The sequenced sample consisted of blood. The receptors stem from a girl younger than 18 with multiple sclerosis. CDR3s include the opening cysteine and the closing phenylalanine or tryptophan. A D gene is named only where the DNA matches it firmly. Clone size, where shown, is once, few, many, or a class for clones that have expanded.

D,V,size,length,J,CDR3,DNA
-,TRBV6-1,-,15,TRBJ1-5,CASKPEVNSNQPQHF,TGTGCCAGCAAACCGGAGGTTAATAGCAATCAGCCCCAGCATTTT
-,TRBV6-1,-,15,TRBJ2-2,CASSVGHRHTGELFF,TGTGCCAGCAGTGTGGGACACCGCCACACCGGGGAGCTGTTTTTT
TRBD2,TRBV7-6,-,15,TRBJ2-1,CASSLLAGGLVEQFF,TGTGCCAGCAGCTTGCTAGCGGGGGGGCTGGTTGAGCAGTTCTTC
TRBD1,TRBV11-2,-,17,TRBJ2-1,CASSFRPGTGGSDEQFF,TGTGCCAGCAGCTTCCGTCCTGGGACAGGGGGCAGCGATGAGCAGTTCTTC
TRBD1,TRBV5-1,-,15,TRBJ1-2,CASSFGTVLNYGYTF,TGCGCCAGCAGCTTCGGGACAGTCCTTAACTATGGCTACACCTTC
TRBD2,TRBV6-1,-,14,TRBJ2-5,CASRVAGGDETQYF,TGTGCCAGCAGGGTAGCGGGGGGAGACGAGACCCAGTACTTC
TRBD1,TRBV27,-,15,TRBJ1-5,CASSSRGRGNQPQHF,TGTGCCAGCAGTAGCAGGGGGCGAGGAAATCAGCCCCAGCATTTT
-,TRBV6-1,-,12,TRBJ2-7,CASSLRDHEQYF,TGTGCCAGCAGTCTCAGGGACCACGAGCAGTACTTC
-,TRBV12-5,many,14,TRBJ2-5,CASGLGTDQETQYF,TGTGCTAGTGGTTTGGGGACAGATCAAGAGACCCAGTACTTC
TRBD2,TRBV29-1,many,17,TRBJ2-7,CSVETLASGGRGYEQYF,TGCAGCGTTGAAACGCTGGCTAGCGGGGGCCGAGGCTACGAGCAGTACTTC
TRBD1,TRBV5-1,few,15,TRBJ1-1,CASSLGQTMNTEAFF,TGCGCCAGCAGCCTGGGACAGACCATGAACACTGAAGCTTTCTTT
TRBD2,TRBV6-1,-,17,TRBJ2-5,CASRESSGGPTYNEQYF,TGTGCCAGCAGGGAGTCTAGCGGGGGGCCGACCTACAATGAGCAGTACTTC
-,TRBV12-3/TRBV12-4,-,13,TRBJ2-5,CASSFPRGETQYF,TGTGCCAGCAGTTTTCCCCGGGGTGAGACCCAGTACTTC
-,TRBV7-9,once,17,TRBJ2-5,CASSLVFAGLGQETQYF,TGTGCCAGCAGCTTGGTCTTTGCGGGCCTGGGGCAAGAGACCCAGTACTTC
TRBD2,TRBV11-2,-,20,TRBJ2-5,CASSLDFGLGGLAGYETQYF,TGTGCCAGCAGCTTAGATTTCGGACTTGGCGGACTAGCGGGGTACGAGACCCAGTACTTC
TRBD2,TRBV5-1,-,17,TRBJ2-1,CASSLSTSGPGDNEQFF,TGCGCCAGCAGCTTGTCGACTAGCGGGCCTGGGGACAATGAGCAGTTCTTC
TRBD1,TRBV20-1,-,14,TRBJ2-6,CSAYRGTGANVRTF,TGCAGTGCTTACAGGGGGACTGGGGCCAACGTCCGGACTTTC
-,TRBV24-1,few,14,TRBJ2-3,CATSDISGTDTQYF,TGTGCCACCAGTGATATTTCGGGCACAGATACGCAGTATTTT
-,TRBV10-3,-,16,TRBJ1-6,CAISESGRGLNSPLHF,TGTGCCATCAGTGAGTCGGGCAGGGGCCTCAATTCACCCCTCCACTTT
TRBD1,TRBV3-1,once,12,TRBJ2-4,CASSHNRGEQYF,TGTGCCAGCAGCCACAACAGGGGGGAGCAGTACTTC
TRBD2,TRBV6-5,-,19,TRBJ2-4,CASSYSGSGGAVAKNIQYF,TGTGCCAGCAGTTACTCGGGTAGCGGGGGGGCCGTGGCCAAAAACATTCAGTACTTC
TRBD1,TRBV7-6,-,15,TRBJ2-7,CASSLSGQGASEQYF,TGTGCCAGCAGCTTATCTGGACAGGGGGCTTCCGAGCAGTACTTC
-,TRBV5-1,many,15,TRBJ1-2,CASSLESGYRGGYTF,TGCGCCAGCAGCTTGGAGTCGGGTTACAGAGGTGGCTACACCTTC
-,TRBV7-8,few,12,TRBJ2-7,CAGNREGDEQYF,TGTGCCGGAAACCGGGAAGGCGACGAGCAGTACTTC
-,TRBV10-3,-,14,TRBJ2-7,CAINRDRAGDEQYF,TGTGCCATCAACCGGGACCGGGCCGGGGACGAGCAGTACTTC
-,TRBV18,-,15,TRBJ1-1,CASSPLAGGTTEAFF,TGTGCCAGCTCACCCTTAGCCGGTGGGACCACTGAAGCTTTCTTT
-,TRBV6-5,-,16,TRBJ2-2,CASSYSTLSNTGELFF,TGTGCCAGCAGTTACTCGACCCTTTCGAACACCGGGGAGCTGTTTTTT
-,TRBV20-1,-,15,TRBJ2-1,CSAAQPGMAYNEQFF,TGCAGTGCAGCCCAACCCGGGATGGCGTACAATGAGCAGTTCTTC
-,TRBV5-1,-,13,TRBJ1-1,CASSLVGDTEALF,TGCGCCAGCAGCTTGGTAGGGGACACTGAAGCTCTCTTT
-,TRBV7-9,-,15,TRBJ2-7,CASSLGAGEYYEQYF,TGTGCCAGCAGCTTAGGGGCAGGGGAATACTACGAGCAGTACTTC
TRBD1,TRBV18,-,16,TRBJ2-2,CASSPRRGRNTGELFF,TGTGCCAGCTCCCCCAGAAGGGGGCGGAACACCGGGGAACTGTTTTTT
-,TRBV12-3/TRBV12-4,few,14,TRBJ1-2,CASSLTGASYGYTF,TGTGCCAGCAGTTTAACCGGGGCTAGCTATGGCTACACCTTC
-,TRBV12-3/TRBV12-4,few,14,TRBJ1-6,CASRKQNTGPPLHF,TGTGCCAGCAGGAAACAAAACACGGGGCCACCCCTCCACTTT
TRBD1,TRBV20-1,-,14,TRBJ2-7,CSAPRPGTGNEQYF,TGCAGTGCTCCCCGTCCCGGGACAGGGAACGAGCAGTACTTC
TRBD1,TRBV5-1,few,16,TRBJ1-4,CASSLGGQGNWEKLFF,TGCGCCAGCAGCTTGGGCGGACAGGGGAATTGGGAAAAACTGTTTTTT
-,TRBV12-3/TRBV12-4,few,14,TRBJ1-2,CASSFSGLYYGYTF,TGTGCCAGCAGTTTTTCAGGGCTCTACTATGGCTACACCTTC
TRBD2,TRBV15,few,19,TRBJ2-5,CATSRDPPTRAGGGETQYF,TGTGCCACCAGCAGAGATCCCCCCACTAGAGCGGGGGGAGGGGAGACCCAGTACTTC
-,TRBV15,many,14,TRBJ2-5,CATSRGQTLETQYF,TGTGCCACCAGCAGAGGACAGACTCTAGAGACCCAGTACTTC
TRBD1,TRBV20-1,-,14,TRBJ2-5,CSASPGQPQETQYF,TGCAGTGCTAGTCCGGGACAGCCGCAAGAGACCCAGTACTTC
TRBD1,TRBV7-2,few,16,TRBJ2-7,CASSSSPGTDSYEQYF,TGTGCCAGCAGCTCCTCCCCCGGGACAGACTCCTACGAGCAGTACTTC
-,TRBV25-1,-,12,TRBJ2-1,CASSDFGGEQFF,TGTGCCAGCAGTGATTTTGGGGGTGAGCAGTTCTTC
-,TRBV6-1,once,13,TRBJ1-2,CASSEYRAGGYTF,TGTGCCAGCAGTGAATATCGAGCGGGTGGCTACACCTTC
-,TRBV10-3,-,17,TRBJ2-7,CAISEPPGLRSSYEQYF,TGTGCCATCAGTGAGCCCCCGGGACTCAGGAGCTCCTACGAGCAGTACTTC
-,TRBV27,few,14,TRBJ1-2,CASSLSGPNYGYTF,TGTGCCAGCAGTTTATCGGGCCCCAACTATGGCTACACCTTC
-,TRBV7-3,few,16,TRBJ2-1,CASSSGGGGPYNEQFF,TGTGCCAGCAGCTCGGGGGGTGGGGGCCCCTACAATGAGCAGTTCTTC
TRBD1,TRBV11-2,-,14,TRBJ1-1,CASTGQGSYTEAFF,TGTGCCAGCACAGGACAGGGTAGTTACACTGAAGCTTTCTTT
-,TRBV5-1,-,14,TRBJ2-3,CASSQNGVTDTQYF,TGCGCCAGCAGCCAGAACGGGGTCACAGATACGCAGTATTTT
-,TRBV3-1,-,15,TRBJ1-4,CASSQGSGFGEKLFF,TGTGCCAGCAGCCAAGGTTCTGGCTTTGGTGAAAAACTGTTTTTT
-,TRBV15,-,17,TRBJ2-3,CATSKVTGYRGRHTQYF,TGTGCCACCAGCAAAGTCACAGGTTATCGGGGGAGGCATACGCAGTATTTT
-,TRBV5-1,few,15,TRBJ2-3,CASSPRIQVTDTQYF,TGCGCCAGCAGCCCGAGGATCCAGGTTACAGATACGCAGTATTTT
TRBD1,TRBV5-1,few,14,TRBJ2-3,CATHPTGTTDTQYF,TGCGCCACCCATCCGACAGGGACGACAGATACGCAGTATTTT
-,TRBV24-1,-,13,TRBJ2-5,CATSQGGQETQYF,TGTGCCACCAGCCAGGGGGGCCAAGAGACCCAGTACTTC
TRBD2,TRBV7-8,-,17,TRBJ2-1,CAGSLVLAASSYNEQFF,TGTGCCGGCAGCTTAGTCCTAGCGGCCAGCTCCTACAATGAGCAGTTCTTC